The 21 T cell receptor beta chains below were found in one sample sequenced in a study of blood T cells in healthy people across ages. Then a second PCR, running roughly 6 to 12 cycles, was carried out with a sample-barcoded 5' primer and a J-beta primer mix. Each CDR3 protein gets one entry after TCRdb re-called the 5' RACE reads with MiXCR. The sample contains roughly 800,000 distinct CDR3 sequences, roughly 60% of which appear only once. What was sequenced was blood. These receptors were obtained from a man in his thirties or forties in good health.

V usage is TRBV6-2 or TRBV6-3 and J usage is TRBJ2-7; TRBD2 agrees at 7 bases. This CDR3 is 16 amino acids long. Looked up from germline, CDR1 is MNHEY and CDR2 is SVGEGT. Germline trimming cut 7 bases from V and 2 bases from J; bases unmatched to any gene: 14. The CDR3 loop reads CASTKGLGEATYEQYF. CDR3 in DNA: TGTGCCAGCACCAAAGGACTAGGGGAGGCTACCTACGAGCAGTACTTC.

This clonotype occurred a few times. V and J are TRBV11-1 and TRBJ2-1; D gene unclear. The V end lost 1 base, the J end lost 8 bases, and 12 bases lay between the germline ends. The CDR3 length is 14 residues. Germline CDR1 is SGHAT and CDR2 is FQDESV (reference sequence). CDR3 loop: CASSLGNRGDEQFF. The CDR3 DNA reads as TGTGCCAGCAGCTTAGGGAACAGAGGCGATGAGCAGTTCTTC.

In this sample, this clonotype turned up a few times. The rearrangement uses TRBV10-3 and TRBJ1-2, with 9 bases fitting TRBD1. V shed 6 bases and J 2 bases; nucleotides not matched to a gene: 10. Germline CDR1 reads ENHRY; CDR2 reads SYGVKD. The CDR3 spans 16 residues. The CDR3 here is CAIRTQGAGENYGYTF. Here the CDR3 DNA reads TGTGCCATCAGAACACAGGGGGCAGGAGAGAACTATGGCTACACCTTC.

The chain couples TRBV7-2 to TRBJ2-3; tentatively, D is TRBD1 (6 bases). V was shortened by 4 bases and J by 6 bases, with 11 bases between the two germline ends. CDR1 is SGHTA, CDR2 FQGNSA, per germline. The CDR3 is 13 residues long. CDR3 DNA sequence: TGTGCCAGCAGCTCTAACAGGGCCGATACGCAGTATTTT. Encoded protein: CASSSNRADTQYF.

The rearrangement links TRBV7-9 to TRBJ2-5; 8 bases agree with TRBD2. Germline V gives CDR1 SEHNR, CDR2 FQNEAQ (reference sequence). The CDR3 is 14 residues long. V lost 4 bases, J lost 5 bases, and 6 bases stayed unmatched. The chain's CDR3 is CASSSSGSWETQYF. In DNA, the CDR3 is TGTGCCAGCAGCTCAAGCGGGAGTTGGGAGACCCAGTACTTC. Full variable domain (missing parts from reference TRBV7-9 and TRBJ2-5): DTGVSQNPRHKITKRGQNVTFRCDPISEHNRLYWYRQTLGQGPEFLTYFQNEAQLEKSRLLSDRFSAERPKGSFSTLEIQRTEQGDSAMYLCASSSSGSWETQYFGPGTRLLVL.

The chain carries TRBV27 and TRBJ1-2, with TRBD1 identical over 9 bases. CDR3 size: 13 residues. The germline V gene encodes CDR1 MNHEY and CDR2 SMNVEV (reference sequence). The J segment lost 7 bases and the V segment lost 4 bases, leaving 4 bases of the junction unmatched. The CDR3 sequence: CASSWGQGSGYTF. The CDR3 coding sequence is TGTGCCAGCAGTTGGGGACAGGGTAGTGGCTACACCTTC.

This chain uses TRBV12-3 or TRBV12-4 with TRBJ1-6, with D perhaps TRBD1 (5 bases). Trimming took 3 bases from V and 9 from J, leaving 18 bases between them. This CDR3 region has 16 residues. The CDR3 spells CASSFEGARYGSPLHF. The CDR3 DNA reads as TGTGCCAGCAGTTTCGAAGGGGCTAGATATGGTTCACCCCTCCACTTT.

This chain connects TRBV7-2 to TRBJ1-1; D is uncertain. The germline V gene has CDR1 SGHTA and CDR2 FQGNSA. V was shortened by 1 base and J by 11 bases, with 14 bases between the two germline ends. This CDR3 is built from 13 residues. Written as DNA, the CDR3 is TGTGCCAGCAGCTTAGAACAGACCACGGGGGCTTTCTTT. This translates into CASSLEQTTGAFF.

The rearrangement joins TRBV7-8 to TRBJ2-1, with 10 bases aligning to TRBD2. From germline, CDR1 is SGHVS and CDR2 FQNEAQ. The CDR3 runs 16 residues. V dropped 6 bases and J dropped 8; count of bases not matched to a gene: 13. The CDR3 DNA sequence: TGTGCCAGCAGTTTTAGGCCTACTAGCGGGATCGATGAGCAGTTCTTC. Translated: CASSFRPTSGIDEQFF. The full variable domain, rest sourced from reference TRBV7-8 and TRBJ2-1, is GAGVSQSPRYKVAKRGQDVALRCDPISGHVSLFWYQQALGQGPEFLTYFQNEAQLDKSGLPSDRFFAERPEGSVSTLKIQRTQQEDSAVYLCASSFRPTSGIDEQFFGPGTRLTVL.

This clonotype was picked up a small number of times. This chain joins TRBV29-1 and TRBJ2-3; TRBD2 aligns across 13 bases. This CDR3 has 14 residues. After removal of 6 bases from V and 6 bases from J, the junction contained 6 bases not matched to a gene. Germline lookup yields CDR1 SQVTM and CDR2 ANQGSEA. CDR3 sequence: CSVSGLAGVDTQYF. The CDR3 nucleotides read TGCAGCGTCTCAGGACTAGCGGGAGTTGATACGCAGTATTTT.

The V gene is TRBV18, the J gene TRBJ1-2; 9 bases fit TRBD1. Germline values: CDR1 KGHSH, CDR2 LQKENI. V shed 0 bases, J shed 2 bases, and the junction held 4 bases outside the gene matches. The length of the CDR3 is 16 residues. The CDR3, as DNA: TGTGCCAGCTCACCACCGGTTGGGACAGGGAACTATGGCTACACCTTC. It codes for CASSPPVGTGNYGYTF.

The genes are TRBV29-1 and TRBJ2-5, with TRBD2 as a possible D gene (5 bases). The V gene lost 5 bases and the J gene lost 2 bases, with 12 bases spanning the gap. The CDR3 length is 13 residues. The V gene's germline CDR1 is SQVTM and CDR2 ANQGSEA. The CDR3 here is CSVLGWTQETQYF. In DNA, the CDR3 is TGCAGCGTTCTTGGATGGACTCAAGAGACCCAGTACTTC.

The chain combines TRBV6-2 or TRBV6-3 with TRBJ1-2; D gene ambiguous. Trimming removed 5 bases from V and 4 bases from J, with 11 bases in between. The CDR3 spans 13 residues. Germline CDR1 reads MNHEY; CDR2 reads SVGEGT. In DNA form, the CDR3 reads TGTGCCAGCAGTCCCAACAGAGTCTATGGCTACACCTTC. Translating gives CASSPNRVYGYTF.

The rearrangement uses TRBV7-9 and TRBJ2-1; TRBD2 matches 7 bases. The CDR3 totals 16 residues. Germline trimming cut 3 bases from V and 3 bases from J; bases unmatched to any gene: 8. The germline V gene encodes CDR1 SEHNR and CDR2 FQNEAQ (reference sequence). The CDR3 sequence is CASSLRLAEYYNEQFF. For the CDR3, the DNA is TGTGCCAGCAGCTTGCGGCTAGCGGAATACTACAATGAGCAGTTCTTC.

The chain joins TRBV27 to TRBJ2-5; 7 bases match TRBD2. Per germline, CDR1 MNHEY and CDR2 SMNVEV (reference sequence). The CDR3 is made up of 13 amino acids. J gave up 5 bases and V 3 bases, and 3 bases lay outside the gene matches. The CDR3 DNA follows: TGTGCCAGCAGTTTTTTGGGGGGGGAGACCCAGTACTTC. Encoded protein: CASSFLGGETQYF.

V is TRBV29-1 and J is TRBJ1-1; D possibly corresponds to TRBD1 (5 bases). The CDR3 runs to 16 residues. The germline gives CDR1 SQVTM, CDR2 ANQGSEA. Trimming stripped 4 bases from V and 1 base from J, with 19 bases between. The CDR3 reads CSVAFPSRGENTEAFF. CDR3 coding DNA: TGCAGCGTTGCATTCCCCTCAAGGGGCGAGAACACTGAAGCTTTCTTT.

V gene TRBV29-1 combines with J gene TRBJ2-3; possibly TRBD2 for D (6 bases). Trimming took 0 bases from V and 2 from J, leaving 12 bases between them. Per germline, CDR1 SQVTM and CDR2 ANQGSEA. The length of the CDR3 is 15 residues. The CDR3 bases are TGCAGCGTTGAAGAGGGGACTCACCTCACAGATACGCAGTATTTT. Translation: CSVEEGTHLTDTQYF.

The rearrangement joins TRBV20-1 to TRBJ1-5; no reliable D call. Between the trimmed V and J ends, which lost 7 bases and 0 bases, there was a span of 7 bases. Germline values: CDR1 DFQATT, CDR2 SNEGSKA (reference sequence). CDR3 length: 12 residues. The chain's CDR3 is CSVSSSNQPQHF. The DNA for the CDR3 is TGCAGTGTGAGTTCTAGCAATCAGCCCCAGCATTTT.

V and J are TRBV15 and TRBJ2-4, with TRBD2 identical over 7 bases. TRBJ2-7 matches the DNA end more closely, so the J call is doubtful. This CDR3 comprises 16 residues. Per the germline V gene, CDR1 is LNHNV and CDR2 is YYDKDF (reference sequence). The CDR3 reads CATSSLVTSVTYEQYF. CDR3 sequence (DNA): TGTGCCACCAGCAGCCTAGTCACTAGCGTCACCTACGAGCAGTACTTC.

The chain joins TRBV6-1 to TRBJ2-3; D is possibly TRBD1 (6 bases). The CDR3 is made up of 15 amino acids. Trimming cost V 2 bases and J 1 base, with 10 bases left between them. The V gene's germline CDR1 is MNHNS and CDR2 SASEGT. This CDR3 is CASSERGFGTDTQYF. The CDR3 nucleotides are TGTGCCAGCAGTGAAAGGGGGTTTGGCACAGATACGCAGTATTTT.

The chain carries TRBV3-1 and TRBJ2-5; no reliable D call. Trimming cost V 0 bases and J 2 bases, with 7 bases left between them. The CDR3 covers 14 residues. Germline values: CDR1 LGHDT, CDR2 YNNKEL (reference sequence). The CDR3 reads CASSQDNLQETQYF. In DNA form, the CDR3 reads TGTGCCAGCAGCCAAGATAACTTGCAAGAGACCCAGTACTTC.